Below are 2 T cell receptor beta chains sequenced from a single sample in a study of vaccination and CD4 T cells after COVID-19. Treatment given: approximately nine-day PBMC culture with coronavirus spike peptide pools or control peptides (ViraFEST assay). CD4+ T cells of the unexposed donor were collected before the COVID-19 pandemic (2011-2018). Sequencing of DNA taken from cultured CD4+ T cells relied on the Oncomine TCR Beta short-read assay. Using its own MiXCR run on the PCR reads, TCRdb lists one record per CDR3 protein. There are about 6,600 distinct CDR3 sequences in the sample; roughly 35% occur only once, and 40% to 45% lies in the top ten. Antigens of these TCRs are unknown. The specimen sequenced was CD4+ T cells from blood, cultured in vitro. Receptors were obtained from a human donor in good health.

This clonotype appeared a few times. This chain joins TRBV6-1 and TRBJ2-7; 7 bases line up with TRBD1. The CDR3 is 14 residues long. Germline CDR1 reads MNHNS; CDR2 reads SASEGT. The V segment lost 7 bases and the J segment 5 bases; nucleotides outside the gene matches: 11. Here the CDR3 DNA reads TGTGCCAGCAAACGACAGGGCCCCCAGAACGAGCAGTACTTC. Translated, it gives CASKRQGPQNEQYF.

V and J are TRBV6-1 and TRBJ1-6; D unresolved. V shed 6 bases and J shed 14 bases, with 11 bases lying between them. This CDR3 is 11 amino acids long. Germline V gene sequence: CDR1 MNHNS, CDR2 SASEGT. The CDR3 region has the DNA TGTGCCAGCAGGGACGTTATGGCCCTCCACTTT. Its translation: CASRDVMALHF.